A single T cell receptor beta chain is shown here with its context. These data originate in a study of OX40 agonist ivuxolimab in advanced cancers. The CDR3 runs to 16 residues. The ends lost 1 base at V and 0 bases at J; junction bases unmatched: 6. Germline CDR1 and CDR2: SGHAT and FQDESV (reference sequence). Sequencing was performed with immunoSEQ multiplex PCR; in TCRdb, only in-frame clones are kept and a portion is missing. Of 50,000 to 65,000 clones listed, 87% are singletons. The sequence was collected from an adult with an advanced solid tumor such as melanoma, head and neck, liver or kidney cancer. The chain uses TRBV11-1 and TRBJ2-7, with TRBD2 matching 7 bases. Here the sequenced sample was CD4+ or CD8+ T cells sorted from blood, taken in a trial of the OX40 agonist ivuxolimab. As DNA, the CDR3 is TGTGCCAGCAGCTTAGGAAGCGGGGCCAGCTCCTACGAGCAGTACTTC. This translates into CASSLGSGASSYEQYF.